The 21 T cell receptor beta chains reported below all come from one sample, sequenced in a study of cytomegalovirus exposure and HLA in healthy donors. This PCR relied on a set of 60 Vbeta primers and 13 Jbeta primers. Profiling relied on immunoSEQ multiplex PCR, and the TCRdb table lists in-frame clones only, not all of them. This table holds about 150,000 clones, 60% to 80% found once. The sample taken for sequencing was PBMCs. These receptors were obtained from a woman in her thirties in good health and CMV-seronegative.

This chain links TRBV5-1 with TRBJ1-1; weak D call: TRBD1 (5 bases). The CDR3 contains 13 residues. The germline CDR1 and CDR2 sequences are SGHRS and YFSETQ. Trimming left V 0 bases short and J 11 bases short, with 14 bases between. The CDR3: CASSLAGGPGAFF. In nucleotides, the CDR3 is TGCGCCAGCAGCTTGGCGGGGGGACCTGGGGCTTTCTTT.

This chain uses TRBV15 with TRBJ2-2; D may be TRBD1 (6 bases). The CDR3 is made up of 17 amino acids. V lost 3 bases and J lost 6, with 20 bases in between. Germline V gene sequence: CDR1 LNHNV, CDR2 YYDKDF (reference sequence). Here the CDR3 DNA reads TGTGCCACCAGCAGTTCGACGACAGGTCGGCGTCCCGGGGAGCTGTTTTTT. Translating it yields CATSSSTTGRRPGELFF. The entire variable domain, with the rest obtained from reference TRBV15 and TRBJ2-2, is as follows: DAMVIQNPRYQVTQFGKPVTLSCSQTLNHNVMYWYQQKSSQAPKLLFHYYDKDFNNEADTPDNFQSRRPNTSFCFLDIRSPGLGDTAMYLCATSSSTTGRRPGELFFGEGSRLTVL.

The rearrangement links TRBV7-8 to TRBJ1-5, with 7 bases matching TRBD1. Germline V lookup: CDR1 SGHVS, CDR2 FQNEAQ. The CDR3 spans 16 residues. The trim removed 3 bases at V and 1 base at J, leaving 6 bases unmatched. CDR3 DNA sequence: TGTGCCAGCAGCTTTACAGGGGCGGGAAGCAATCAGCCCCAGCATTTT. Encoded protein: CASSFTGAGSNQPQHF.

The chain employs TRBV10-1 and TRBJ2-1, with 8 bases identical to TRBD1. The CDR3 has 15 residues. CDR1 is WNHNN and CDR2 is SYGVQD in the germline V gene (reference sequence). V shed 3 bases, J shed 8 bases, and the junction held 9 bases outside the gene matches. The CDR3 reads CASSDGQGLGDEQFF. DNA of the CDR3: TGCGCCAGCAGTGATGGACAGGGCTTGGGGGATGAGCAGTTCTTC.

This clone was seen a handful of times. This sequence joins TRBV6-1 and TRBJ1-5; perhaps TRBD1 as D (5 bases). CDR1 and CDR2 from the germline V gene are MNHNS and SASEGT. The CDR3 has 15 amino acids. The V end lost 2 bases, the J end lost 2 bases, and 10 bases lay between the germline ends. In DNA form, the CDR3 reads TGTGCCAGCAGTGAACAGGGAAGGGGCAATCAGCCCCAGCATTTT. Translating gives CASSEQGRGNQPQHF.

The rearrangement joins TRBV11-2 to TRBJ2-3, with a weak D call TRBD2 (6 bases). The V and J ends lost 0 bases and 1 base respectively, with 8 bases between them. There are 15 residues in the CDR3. The V gene's germline CDR1 is SGHAT and CDR2 FQNNGV. The CDR3 nucleotides are TGTGCCAGCAGCTTAGATGGAGGGCGCACAGATACGCAGTATTTT. Its protein product is CASSLDGGRTDTQYF.

This rearrangement joins TRBV5-6 to TRBJ1-1, with 8 positions matching TRBD1. Trimming took 2 bases from V and 1 from J; bases not matched to a gene: 4. Germline V gene lookup returns CDR1 SGHDT and CDR2 YYEEEE. This CDR3 comprises 15 residues. The CDR3 sequence is CASSFWDRTNTEAFF. The CDR3 region has the DNA TGTGCCAGCAGCTTCTGGGACAGGACGAACACTGAAGCTTTCTTT. Based on the CDR3 plus reference TRBV5-6 and TRBJ1-1, the full variable domain is DAGVTQSPTHLIKTRGQQVTLRCSPKSGHDTVSWYQQALGQGPQFIFQYYEEEERQRGNFPDRFSGHQFPNYSSELNVNALLLGDSALYLCASSFWDRTNTEAFFGQGTRLTVV.

The chain employs TRBV5-1 and TRBJ1-1; D gene ambiguous. The CDR3 is 14 residues long. V was clipped by 1 base and J by 3 bases, with 10 bases between them. CDR1 is SGHRS, CDR2 YFSETQ, per germline. CDR3 amino acids: CASSLSAADTEAFF. The CDR3 DNA is TGCGCCAGCAGCTTGTCGGCGGCGGACACTGAAGCTTTCTTT.

This sequence joins TRBV7-3 and TRBJ2-2; 9 bases map to TRBD1. With 5 bases clipped from V and 4 bases from J, the junction kept 5 bases outside the gene matches. The CDR3 covers 15 residues. Looked up from germline, CDR1 is SGHTA and CDR2 is FQGTGA. The CDR3 DNA follows: TGTGCCAGCAGCCCGGACAGGGGAGCCACCGGGGAGCTGTTTTTT. This sequence encodes CASSPDRGATGELFF.

The chain couples TRBV11-2 to TRBJ1-4; 9 bases line up with TRBD1. From germline, CDR1 is SGHAT and CDR2 FQNNGV. CDR3 length: 14 amino acids. The trim removed 4 bases at V and 10 bases at J, leaving 7 bases unmatched. CDR3 residues: CASSSQGAWGKLFF. CDR3 nucleotides: TGTGCCAGCAGCTCACAGGGGGCTTGGGGAAAACTGTTTTTT.

The genes are TRBV30 and TRBJ1-4; 9 bases agree with TRBD1. In germline, CDR1 is GTSNPN, CDR2 SVGIG (reference sequence). The CDR3 sequence is 15 residues long. J was trimmed by 6 bases and V by 2 bases; bases with no gene match: 7. The DNA of the CDR3 is TGTGCCTGGAGTCCGTCCGGGACAGGGTATGAAAAACTGTTTTTT. Translation: CAWSPSGTGYEKLFF.

The genes are TRBV19 and TRBJ1-2, with D unclear. Trimming stripped 3 bases from V and 6 bases from J, with 11 bases between. CDR3 length: 13 residues. Germline V gives CDR1 LNHDA, CDR2 SQIVND (reference sequence). The CDR3 loop reads CASSIRETDGYTF. DNA for the CDR3: TGTGCCAGTAGTATCCGAGAAACCGATGGCTACACCTTC.

The rearrangement uses TRBV7-6 and TRBJ2-5; D remains ambiguous. Germline CDR1 SGHVS, CDR2 FNYEAQ. This CDR3 is 12 amino acids long. V gave up 5 bases and J gave up 5 bases, with 9 bases separating them. The CDR3 DNA reads TGTGCCAGCAGCCCAGGCTACGAGACCCAGTACTTC. Amino acids: CASSPGYETQYF.

The V and J genes are TRBV18 and TRBJ2-2; 9 bases agree with TRBD1. The CDR3 totals 18 residues. The germline gives CDR1 KGHSH, CDR2 LQKENI. Trimming at V came to 6 bases and at J to 1 base, leaving 12 bases not matched to a gene. Here the CDR3 DNA reads TGTGCCAGCTCGACAATAACCCCGGACAGGGGGAACACCGGGGAGCTGTTTTTT. The encoded protein is CASSTITPDRGNTGELFF.

This chain connects TRBV21-1 to TRBJ2-5; TRBD2 is the table's D call, not checked against the DNA. TRBV21-1 is reported as a pseudogene. The CDR3 is made up of 23 amino acids. CDR3 nucleotide sequence: TGTGCCAGCAGCAAAAGCCTCTTTTCTCTCCAACCGACTAGCGGGGGTCGGCGGGGGACCCAGTACTTC. Its translation is CASSKSLFSLQPTSGGRRGTQYF.

The chain carries TRBV11-2 and TRBJ1-1, with a tentative D call TRBD1 (6 bases). V was cut by 5 bases and J by 7 bases, with 20 bases left in between. CDR3 size: 15 residues. CDR1 is SGHAT and CDR2 is FQNNGV in the germline V gene. In DNA form, the CDR3 reads TGTGCCAGCAGCAAAAGGGGGGGACGCGGGCTTGAAGCTTTCTTT. Translated, it gives CASSKRGGRGLEAFF.

The chain carries TRBV7-2 and TRBJ2-7; D gene uncertain. The V gene lost 1 base and the J gene lost 2 bases, with 12 bases spanning the gap. Germline CDR1 is SGHTA and CDR2 is FQGNSA. This CDR3 contains 15 residues. CDR3 residues: CASSLGVASPYEQYF. Written as DNA, the CDR3 is TGTGCCAGCAGCTTAGGAGTAGCTTCACCCTACGAGCAGTACTTC.

The V and J genes are TRBV5-1 and TRBJ1-4; the D is unclear. Germline V gives CDR1 SGHRS, CDR2 YFSETQ. The CDR3 length is 14 residues. V was pared by 0 bases and J by 0 bases, with 3 bases between. CDR3 sequence reads: CASSLDTTNEKLFF. The CDR3 DNA is TGCGCCAGCAGCTTGGATACAACTAATGAAAAACTGTTTTTT.

CDR3 sequence reads: CASSVGGIGELFF. DNA of the CDR3: TGTGCCAGCAGCGTAGGAGGGATCGGGGAGCTGTTTTTT. V and J are TRBV9 and TRBJ2-2; maybe TRBD2 (5 bases). This CDR3 spans 13 amino acids. V was shortened by 0 bases and J by 7 bases, with 7 bases between the two germline ends. CDR1 SGDLS and CDR2 YYNGEE come from the germline V gene.

The chain has TRBV5-5 and TRBJ1-1; D may be TRBD1 (5 bases). The CDR3 runs 16 residues. The ends were cut back, 4 bases at V and 1 base at J, with 17 bases in the middle. CDR1 is SGHKS, CDR2 YYEKEE, per germline (reference sequence). The CDR3 DNA is TGTGCCAGCAGCGCATTCACGGGGGTCAGGAACACTGAAGCTTTCTTT. Its protein is CASSAFTGVRNTEAFF.

The CDR3 region has the DNA TGTGCCAGCAGTTACAGGCAGGCAACTAATGAAAAACTGTTTTTT. Translation gives CASSYRQATNEKLFF. V gene TRBV6-5 combines with J gene TRBJ1-4; no reliable D call. The CDR3 runs to 15 residues. V was trimmed by 2 bases and J by 0 bases, leaving 7 bases between them. Germline CDR1 is MNHEY and CDR2 is SVGAGI.